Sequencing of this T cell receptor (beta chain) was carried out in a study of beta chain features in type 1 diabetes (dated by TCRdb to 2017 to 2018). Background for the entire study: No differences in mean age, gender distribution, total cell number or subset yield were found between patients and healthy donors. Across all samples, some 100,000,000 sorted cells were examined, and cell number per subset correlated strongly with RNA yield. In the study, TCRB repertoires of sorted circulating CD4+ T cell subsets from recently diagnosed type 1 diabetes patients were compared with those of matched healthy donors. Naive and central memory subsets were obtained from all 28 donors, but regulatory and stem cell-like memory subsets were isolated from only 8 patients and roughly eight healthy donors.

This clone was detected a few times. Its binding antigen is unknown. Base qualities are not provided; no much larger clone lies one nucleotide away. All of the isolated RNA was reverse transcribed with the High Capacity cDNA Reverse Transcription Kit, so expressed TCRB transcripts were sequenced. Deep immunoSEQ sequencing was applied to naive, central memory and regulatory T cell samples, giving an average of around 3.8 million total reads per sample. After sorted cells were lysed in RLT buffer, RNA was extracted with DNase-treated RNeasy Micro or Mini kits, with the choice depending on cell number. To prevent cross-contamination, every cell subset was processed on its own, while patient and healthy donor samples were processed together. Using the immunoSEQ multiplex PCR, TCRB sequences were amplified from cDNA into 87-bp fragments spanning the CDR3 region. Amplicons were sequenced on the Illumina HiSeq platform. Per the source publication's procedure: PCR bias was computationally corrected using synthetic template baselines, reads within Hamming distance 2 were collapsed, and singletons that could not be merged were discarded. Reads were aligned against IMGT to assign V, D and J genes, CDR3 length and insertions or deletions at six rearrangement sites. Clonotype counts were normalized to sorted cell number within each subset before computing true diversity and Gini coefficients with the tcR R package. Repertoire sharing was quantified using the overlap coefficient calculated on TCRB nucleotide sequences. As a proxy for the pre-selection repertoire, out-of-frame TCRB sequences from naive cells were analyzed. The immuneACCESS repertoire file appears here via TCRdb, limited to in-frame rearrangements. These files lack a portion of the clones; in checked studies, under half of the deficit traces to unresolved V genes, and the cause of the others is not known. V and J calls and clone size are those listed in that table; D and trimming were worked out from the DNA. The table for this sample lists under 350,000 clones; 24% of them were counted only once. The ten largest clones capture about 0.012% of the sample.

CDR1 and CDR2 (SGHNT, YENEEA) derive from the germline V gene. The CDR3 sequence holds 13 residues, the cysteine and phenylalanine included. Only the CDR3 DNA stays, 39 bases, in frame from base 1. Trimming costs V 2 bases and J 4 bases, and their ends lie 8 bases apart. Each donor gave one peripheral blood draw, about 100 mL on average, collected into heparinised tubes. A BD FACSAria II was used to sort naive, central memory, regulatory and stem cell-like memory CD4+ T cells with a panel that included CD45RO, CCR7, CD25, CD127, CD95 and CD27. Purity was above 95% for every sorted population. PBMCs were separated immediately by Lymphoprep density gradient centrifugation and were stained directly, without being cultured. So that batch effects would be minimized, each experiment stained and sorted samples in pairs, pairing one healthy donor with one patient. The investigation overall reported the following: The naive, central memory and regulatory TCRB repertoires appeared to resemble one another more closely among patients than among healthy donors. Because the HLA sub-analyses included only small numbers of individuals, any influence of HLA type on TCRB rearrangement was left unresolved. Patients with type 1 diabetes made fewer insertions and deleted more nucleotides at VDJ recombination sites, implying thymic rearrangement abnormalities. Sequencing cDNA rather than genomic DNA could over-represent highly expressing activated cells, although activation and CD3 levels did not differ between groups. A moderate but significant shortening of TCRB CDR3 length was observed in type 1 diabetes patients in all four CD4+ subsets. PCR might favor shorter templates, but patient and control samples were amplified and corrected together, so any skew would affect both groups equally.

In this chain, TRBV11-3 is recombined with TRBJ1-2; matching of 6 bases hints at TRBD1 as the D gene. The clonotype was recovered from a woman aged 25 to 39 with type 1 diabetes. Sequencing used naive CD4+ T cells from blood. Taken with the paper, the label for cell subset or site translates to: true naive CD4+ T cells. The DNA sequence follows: TGTGCCAGCAGCTTACAGGGGCTCTATGGCTACACCTTC. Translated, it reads CASSLQGLYGYTF.